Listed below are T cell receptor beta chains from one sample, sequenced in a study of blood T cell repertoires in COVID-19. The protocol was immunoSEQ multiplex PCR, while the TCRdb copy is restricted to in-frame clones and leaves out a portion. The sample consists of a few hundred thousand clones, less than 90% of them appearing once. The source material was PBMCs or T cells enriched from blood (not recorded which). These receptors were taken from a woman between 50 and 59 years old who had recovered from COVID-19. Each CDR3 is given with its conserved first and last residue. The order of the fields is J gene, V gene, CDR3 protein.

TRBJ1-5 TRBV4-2 CASSQGELNSNQPQHF
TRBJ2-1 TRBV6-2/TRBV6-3 CASSYLGGGAAYNEQFF
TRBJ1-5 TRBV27 CASSLWPSNQPQHF
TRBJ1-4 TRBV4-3 CASSRQATNEKLFF
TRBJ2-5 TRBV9 CASNPPGGGTIWETQYF
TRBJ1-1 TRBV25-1 CASTPTTGQHTEAFF
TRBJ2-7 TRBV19 CASSIDRGDLYEQYF
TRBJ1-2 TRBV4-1 CASSQVLGTELLGYTF
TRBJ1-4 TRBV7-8 CASSLFSRGNEKLFF
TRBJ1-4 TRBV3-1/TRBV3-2 CASSHRGSTNEKLFF
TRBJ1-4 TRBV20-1 CSARVREKLFF
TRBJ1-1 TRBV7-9 CASSERQGAGKAFF
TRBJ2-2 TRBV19 CASSIALNTGELFF
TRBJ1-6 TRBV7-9 CASSFGRANSPLHF
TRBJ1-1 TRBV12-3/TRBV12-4 CASSTPSEAFF
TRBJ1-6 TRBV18 CASSPVQGGDSPLHF
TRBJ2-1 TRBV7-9 CASSPTGGSYNEQFF
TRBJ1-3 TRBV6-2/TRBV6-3 CASSFGSSGNTIYF
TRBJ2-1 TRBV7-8 CASSLAPGAPEQFF
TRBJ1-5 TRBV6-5 CASSGTHSNQPQHF
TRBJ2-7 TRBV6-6 CASSHLAGPGGGSYEQYF
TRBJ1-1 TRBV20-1 CSGSRDTEAFF
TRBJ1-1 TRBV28 CASTPGGPSTEAFF
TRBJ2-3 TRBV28 CASSPAGLDTQYF
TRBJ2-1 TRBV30 CAWTIAREQFF
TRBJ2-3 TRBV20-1 CASGREDTQYF
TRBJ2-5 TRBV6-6 CASINRGGLETQYF
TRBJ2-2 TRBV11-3 CASSSGTSSDTGELFF
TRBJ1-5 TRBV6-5 CASSQTGSNQPQHF
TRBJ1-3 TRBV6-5 CASSRGSLSGNTIYF
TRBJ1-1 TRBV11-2 CASSLIYGEAFF
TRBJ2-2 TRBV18 CASSPRTGGGTGELFF
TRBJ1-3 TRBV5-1 CASSLAVQGALSGNTIYF
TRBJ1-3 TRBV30 CAWKNRNSGNTIYF
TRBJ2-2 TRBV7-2 CASSLYGRGAGELFF
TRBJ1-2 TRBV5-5 CASSLVGGTGTNYGYTF
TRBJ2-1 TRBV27 CASSLASGRVLYNEQFF
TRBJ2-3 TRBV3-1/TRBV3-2 CASSQDRLAGGQVDTQYF
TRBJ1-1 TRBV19 CASSTKGAFSTEAFF
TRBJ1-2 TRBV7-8 CASSPPTAAAYGYTF
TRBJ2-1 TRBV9 CASSVLAGTPYNEQFF
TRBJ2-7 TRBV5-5 CASSLAGTGPYEQYF
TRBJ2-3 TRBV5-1 CASRRTGDTQYF
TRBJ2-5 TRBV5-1 CASSLLSISETQYF
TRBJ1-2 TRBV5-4 CASSLEGVYGYTF
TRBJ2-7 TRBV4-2 CASSQDWGSGSSYEQYF
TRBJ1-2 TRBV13 CASSLWRRGWDF
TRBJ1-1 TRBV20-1 CSASWDRENTEAFF
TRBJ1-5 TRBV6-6 CASSYSISGANQPQHF
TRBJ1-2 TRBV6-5 CASSAGLVYGYTF
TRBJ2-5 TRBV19 CASSTGGRLQETQYF
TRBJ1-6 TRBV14 CASSQDGRSYNSPLHF
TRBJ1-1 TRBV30 CAAETGGPGAFF